This entry describes one T cell receptor beta chain. What it binds is unknown. Profiled with immunoSEQ multiplex PCR; TCRdb holds only in-frame clones, not every one. The table records 50,000 to 75,000 clones, about 87% of them present only once. This sample was taken from a study of OX40 agonist ivuxolimab in advanced cancers. Study-wide points: Blood T cells, both CD4+ and CD8+, expanded clonally by week 6 at 0.1 to 3.0 mg/kg. Normalized T-cell clonal expansion was also low in some nonresponders.

The CDR3 consists of 16 residues. J gave up 7 bases and V 7 bases, and 9 bases lay outside the gene matches. Per germline, CDR1 LNHDA and CDR2 SQIVND (reference sequence). The clonotype comes from an adult with an advanced solid tumor such as melanoma, head and neck, liver or kidney cancer. The material sequenced was CD4+ or CD8+ T cells sorted from blood, taken in a trial of the OX40 agonist ivuxolimab. The chain recombines TRBV19 with TRBJ2-1, with 14 bases fitting TRBD2. CDR3 loop: CASMPSGTSGSNEQFF. DNA for the CDR3: TGTGCCAGTATGCCCTCCGGGACTAGCGGGAGTAATGAGCAGTTCTTC.